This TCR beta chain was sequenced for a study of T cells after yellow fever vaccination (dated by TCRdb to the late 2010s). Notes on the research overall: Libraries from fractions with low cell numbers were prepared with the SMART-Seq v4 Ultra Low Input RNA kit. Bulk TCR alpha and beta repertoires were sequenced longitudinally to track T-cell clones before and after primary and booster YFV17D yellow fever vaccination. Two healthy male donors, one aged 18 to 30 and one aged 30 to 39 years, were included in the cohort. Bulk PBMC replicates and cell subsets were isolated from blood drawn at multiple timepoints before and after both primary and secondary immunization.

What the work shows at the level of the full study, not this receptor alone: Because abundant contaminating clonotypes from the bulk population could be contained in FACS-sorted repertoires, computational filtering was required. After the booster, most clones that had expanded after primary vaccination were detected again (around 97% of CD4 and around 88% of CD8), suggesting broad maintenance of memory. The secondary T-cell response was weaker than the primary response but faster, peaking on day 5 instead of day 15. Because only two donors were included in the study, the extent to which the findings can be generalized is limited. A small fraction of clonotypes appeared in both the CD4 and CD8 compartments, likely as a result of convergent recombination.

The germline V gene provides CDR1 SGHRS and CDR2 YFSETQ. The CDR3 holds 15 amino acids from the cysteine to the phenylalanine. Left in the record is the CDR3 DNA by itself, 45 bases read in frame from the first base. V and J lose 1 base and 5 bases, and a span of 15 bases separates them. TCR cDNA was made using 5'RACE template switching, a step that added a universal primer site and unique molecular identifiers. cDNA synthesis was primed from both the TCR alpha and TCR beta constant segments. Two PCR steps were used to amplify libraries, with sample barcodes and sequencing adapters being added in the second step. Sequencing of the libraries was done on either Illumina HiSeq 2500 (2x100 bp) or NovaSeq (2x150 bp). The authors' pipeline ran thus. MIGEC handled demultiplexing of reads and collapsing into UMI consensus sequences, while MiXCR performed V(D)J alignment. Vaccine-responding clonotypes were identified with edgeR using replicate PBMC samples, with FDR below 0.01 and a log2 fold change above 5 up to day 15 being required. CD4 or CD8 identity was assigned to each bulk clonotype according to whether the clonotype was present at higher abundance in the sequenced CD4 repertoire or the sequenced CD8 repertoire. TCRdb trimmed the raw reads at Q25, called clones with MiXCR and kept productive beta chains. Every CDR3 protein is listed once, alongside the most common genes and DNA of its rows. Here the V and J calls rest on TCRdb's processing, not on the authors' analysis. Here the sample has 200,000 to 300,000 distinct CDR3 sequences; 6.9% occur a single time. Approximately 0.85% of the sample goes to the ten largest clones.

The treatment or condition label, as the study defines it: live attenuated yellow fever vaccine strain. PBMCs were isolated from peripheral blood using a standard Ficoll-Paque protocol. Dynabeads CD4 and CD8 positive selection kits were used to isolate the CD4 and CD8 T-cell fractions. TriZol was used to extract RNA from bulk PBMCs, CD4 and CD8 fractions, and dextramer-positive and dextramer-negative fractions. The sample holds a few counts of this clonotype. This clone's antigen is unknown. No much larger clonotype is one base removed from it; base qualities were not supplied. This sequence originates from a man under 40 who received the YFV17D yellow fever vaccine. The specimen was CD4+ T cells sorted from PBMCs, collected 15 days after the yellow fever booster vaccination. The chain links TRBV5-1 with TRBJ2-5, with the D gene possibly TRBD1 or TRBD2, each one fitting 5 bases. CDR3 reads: CASSLQGVNAETQYF. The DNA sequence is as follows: TGCGCCAGCAGCTTGCAGGGAGTAAACGCGGAGACCCAGTACTTC.